This T cell receptor (beta chain) was profiled in a study of blood T cell repertoires in COVID-19. The repertoire was sequenced with immunoSEQ multiplex PCR; TCRdb's copy has only in-frame clones and lacks some. This repertoire shows roughly 160,000 clones, around 90% found once; its top ten account for roughly 0.53%. Trimming cost V 6 bases and J 4 bases, with 12 bases left between them. Germline V gene lookup returns CDR1 MNHNY and CDR2 SVGAGI (reference sequence). The CDR3 loop spans 14 amino acids. The source is a man aged 55 to 70 with COVID-19, enrolled during active disease. V and J are TRBV6-6 and TRBJ1-4; D possibly corresponds to TRBD1 (5 bases). Sequences were obtained from peripheral blood. CDR3 sequence: CASSARQSNEKLFF. The CDR3 DNA reads TGTGCCAGCAGCGCCCGACAGAGTAATGAAAAACTGTTTTTT.